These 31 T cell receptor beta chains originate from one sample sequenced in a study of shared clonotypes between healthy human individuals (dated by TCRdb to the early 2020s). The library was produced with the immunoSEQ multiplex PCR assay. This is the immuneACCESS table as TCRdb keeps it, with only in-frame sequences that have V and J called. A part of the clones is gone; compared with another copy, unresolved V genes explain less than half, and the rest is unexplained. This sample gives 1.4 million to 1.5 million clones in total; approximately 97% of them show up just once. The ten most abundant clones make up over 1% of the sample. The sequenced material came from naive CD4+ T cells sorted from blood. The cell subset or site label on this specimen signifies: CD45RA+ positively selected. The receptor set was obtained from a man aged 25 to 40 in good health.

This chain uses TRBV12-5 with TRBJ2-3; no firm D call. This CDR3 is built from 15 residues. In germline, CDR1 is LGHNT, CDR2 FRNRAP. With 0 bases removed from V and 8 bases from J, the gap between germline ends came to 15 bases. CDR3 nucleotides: TGTGCTAGTGGTTTGGTACTCGAAGGCGCCGCTACGCAGTATTTT. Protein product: CASGLVLEGAATQYF.

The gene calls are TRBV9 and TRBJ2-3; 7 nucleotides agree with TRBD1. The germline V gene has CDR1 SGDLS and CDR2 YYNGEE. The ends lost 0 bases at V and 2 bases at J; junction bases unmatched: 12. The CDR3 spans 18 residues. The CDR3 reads CASSVDPHRGRFTDTQYF. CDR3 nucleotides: TGTGCCAGCAGCGTAGATCCCCACAGGGGACGATTCACAGATACGCAGTATTTT. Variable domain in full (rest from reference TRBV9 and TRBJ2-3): DSGVTQTPKHLITATGQRVTLRCSPRSGDLSVYWYQQSLDQGLQFLIQYYNGEERAKGNILERFSAQQFPDLHSELNLSSLELGDSALYFCASSVDPHRGRFTDTQYFGPGTRLTVL.

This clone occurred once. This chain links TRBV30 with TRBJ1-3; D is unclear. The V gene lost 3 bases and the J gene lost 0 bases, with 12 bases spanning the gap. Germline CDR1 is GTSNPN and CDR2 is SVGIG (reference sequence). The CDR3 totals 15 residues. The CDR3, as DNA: TGTGCCTGGAGCGCTCCGGGGAACTCTGGAAACACCATATATTTT. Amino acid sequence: CAWSAPGNSGNTIYF.

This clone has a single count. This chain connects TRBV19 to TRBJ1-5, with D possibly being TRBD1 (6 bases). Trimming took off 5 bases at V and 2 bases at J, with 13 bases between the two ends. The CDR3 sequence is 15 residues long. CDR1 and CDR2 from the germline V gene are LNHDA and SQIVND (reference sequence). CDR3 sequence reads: CASSRRGAGNQPQHF. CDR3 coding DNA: TGTGCCAGTAGTCGAAGGGGGGCGGGCAATCAGCCCCAGCATTTT.

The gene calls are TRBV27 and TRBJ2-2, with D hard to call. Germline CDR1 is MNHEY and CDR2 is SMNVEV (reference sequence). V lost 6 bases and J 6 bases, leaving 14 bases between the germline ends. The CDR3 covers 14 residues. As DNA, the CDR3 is TGTGCCAGCAGACCCCGGACGGAGTCCGGGGAGCTGTTTTTT. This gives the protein CASRPRTESGELFF.

This CDR3 reads CASSLSGNEKLFF. The CDR3, as DNA: TGTGCCAGCAGCTTATCCGGTAATGAAAAACTGTTTTTT. This chain connects TRBV5-5 to TRBJ1-4; D is ambiguous. CDR1 and CDR2 from the germline V gene are SGHKS and YYEKEE (reference sequence). The CDR3 spans 13 residues. V lost 2 bases, J lost 4 bases, and 6 bases lay in between.

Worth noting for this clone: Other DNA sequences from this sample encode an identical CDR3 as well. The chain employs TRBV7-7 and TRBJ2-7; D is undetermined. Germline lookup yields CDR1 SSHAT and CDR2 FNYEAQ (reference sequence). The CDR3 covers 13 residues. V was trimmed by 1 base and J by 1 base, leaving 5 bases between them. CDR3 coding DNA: TGTGCCAGCAGCTTAGGTGCTTCCTACGAGCAGTACTTC. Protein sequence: CASSLGASYEQYF.

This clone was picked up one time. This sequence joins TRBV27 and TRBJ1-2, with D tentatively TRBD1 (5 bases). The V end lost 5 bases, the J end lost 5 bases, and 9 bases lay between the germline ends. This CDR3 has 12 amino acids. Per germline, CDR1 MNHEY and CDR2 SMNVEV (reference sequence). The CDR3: CASSPWGYGYTF. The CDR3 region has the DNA TGTGCCAGCAGTCCATGGGGGTATGGCTACACCTTC.

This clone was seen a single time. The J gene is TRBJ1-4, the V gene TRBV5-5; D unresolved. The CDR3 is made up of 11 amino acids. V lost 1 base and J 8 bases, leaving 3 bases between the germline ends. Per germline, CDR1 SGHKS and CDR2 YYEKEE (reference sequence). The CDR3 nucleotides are TGTGCCAGCAGCTTGATGGAAAAACTGTTTTTT. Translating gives CASSLMEKLFF.

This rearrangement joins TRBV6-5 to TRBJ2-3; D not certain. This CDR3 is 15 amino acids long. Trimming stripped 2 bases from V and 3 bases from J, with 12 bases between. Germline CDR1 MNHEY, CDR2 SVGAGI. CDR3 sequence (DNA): TGTGCCAGCAGTTACAGACACTATAGTACAGATACGCAGTATTTT. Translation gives CASSYRHYSTDTQYF.

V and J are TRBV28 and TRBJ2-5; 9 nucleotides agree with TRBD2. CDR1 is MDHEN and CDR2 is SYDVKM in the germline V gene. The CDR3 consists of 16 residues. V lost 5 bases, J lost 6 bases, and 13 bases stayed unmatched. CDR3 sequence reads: CASSRTIGTSMQTQYF. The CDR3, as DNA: TGTGCCAGCAGTCGAACCATCGGGACTAGCATGCAGACCCAGTACTTC. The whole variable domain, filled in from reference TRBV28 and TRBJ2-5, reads DVKVTQSSRYLVKRTGEKVFLECVQDMDHENMFWYRQDPGLGLRLIYFSYDVKMKEKGDIPEGYSVSREKKERFSLILESASTNQTSMYLCASSRTIGTSMQTQYFGPGTRLLVL.

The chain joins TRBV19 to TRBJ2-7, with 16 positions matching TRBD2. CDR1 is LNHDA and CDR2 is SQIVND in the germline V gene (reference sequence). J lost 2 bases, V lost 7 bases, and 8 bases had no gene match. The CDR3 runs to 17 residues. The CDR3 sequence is CASKGLAGGGVTYEQYF. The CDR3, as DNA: TGTGCCAGTAAGGGACTAGCGGGAGGGGGCGTCACCTACGAGCAGTACTTC.

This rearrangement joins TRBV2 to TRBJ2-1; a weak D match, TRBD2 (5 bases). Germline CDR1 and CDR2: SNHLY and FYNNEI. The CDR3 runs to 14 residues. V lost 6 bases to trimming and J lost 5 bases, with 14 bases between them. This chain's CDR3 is CASRGISVDNEQFF. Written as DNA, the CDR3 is TGTGCCAGCAGAGGGATTAGCGTGGACAATGAGCAGTTCTTC.

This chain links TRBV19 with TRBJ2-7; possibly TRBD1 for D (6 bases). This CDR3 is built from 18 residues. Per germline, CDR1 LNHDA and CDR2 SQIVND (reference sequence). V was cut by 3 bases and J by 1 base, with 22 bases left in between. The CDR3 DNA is TGTGCCAGTAGTATCGGGACACCTACTGACTCGTATTCCTACGAGCAGTACTTC. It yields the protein CASSIGTPTDSYSYEQYF.

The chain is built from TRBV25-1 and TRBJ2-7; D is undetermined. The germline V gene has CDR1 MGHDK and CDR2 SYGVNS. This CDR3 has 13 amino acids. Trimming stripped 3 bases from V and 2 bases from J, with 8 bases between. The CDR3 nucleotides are TGTGCCAGCAGTGACAGGTTAGCCTACGAGCAGTACTTC. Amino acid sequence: CASSDRLAYEQYF.

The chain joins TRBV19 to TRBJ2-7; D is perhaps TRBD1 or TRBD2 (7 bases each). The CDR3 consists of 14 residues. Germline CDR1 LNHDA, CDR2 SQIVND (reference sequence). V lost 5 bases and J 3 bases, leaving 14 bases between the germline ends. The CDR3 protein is CASSGRGHFYEQYF. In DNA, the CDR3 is TGTGCCAGTAGTGGGAGGGGGCACTTCTACGAGCAGTACTTC.

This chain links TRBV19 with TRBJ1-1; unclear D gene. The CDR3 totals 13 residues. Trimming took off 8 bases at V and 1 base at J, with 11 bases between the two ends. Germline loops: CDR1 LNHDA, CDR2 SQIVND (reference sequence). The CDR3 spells CASSRLTNTEAFF. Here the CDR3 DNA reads TGTGCCAGTTCTCGCCTTACGAACACTGAAGCTTTCTTT.

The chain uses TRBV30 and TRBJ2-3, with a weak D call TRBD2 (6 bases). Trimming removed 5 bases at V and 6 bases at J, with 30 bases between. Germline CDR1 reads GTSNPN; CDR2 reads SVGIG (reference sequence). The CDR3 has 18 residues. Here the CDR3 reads CAWETSGYYDVHIDTQYF. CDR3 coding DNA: TGTGCCTGGGAAACCAGCGGGTATTACGACGTGCACATTGATACGCAGTATTTT.

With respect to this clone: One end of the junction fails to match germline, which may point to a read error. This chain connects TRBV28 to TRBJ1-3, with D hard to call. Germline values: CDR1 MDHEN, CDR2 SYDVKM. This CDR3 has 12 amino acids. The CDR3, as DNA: TGTGCCAGCAGTTCCGTGAGTTCCAATGATCAATTT. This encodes CASSSVSSNDQF.

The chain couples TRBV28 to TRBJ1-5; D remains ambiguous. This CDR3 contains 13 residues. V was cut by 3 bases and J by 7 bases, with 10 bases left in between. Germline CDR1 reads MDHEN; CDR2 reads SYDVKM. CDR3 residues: CASSLELRQPQHF. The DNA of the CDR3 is TGTGCCAGCAGTTTGGAGCTGAGGCAGCCCCAGCATTTT.

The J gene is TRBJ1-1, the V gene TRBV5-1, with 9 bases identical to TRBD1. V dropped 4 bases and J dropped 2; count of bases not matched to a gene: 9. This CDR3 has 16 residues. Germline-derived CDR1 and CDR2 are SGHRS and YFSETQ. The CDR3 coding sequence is TGCGCCAGCAGCACCTTCGACAGGGGGATTAACACTGAAGCTTTCTTT. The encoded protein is CASSTFDRGINTEAFF.

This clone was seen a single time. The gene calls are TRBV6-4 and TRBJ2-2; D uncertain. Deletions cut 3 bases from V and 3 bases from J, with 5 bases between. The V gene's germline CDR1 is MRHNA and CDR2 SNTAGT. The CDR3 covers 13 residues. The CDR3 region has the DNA TGTGCCAGCAGTGAAACGGACACCGGGGAGCTGTTTTTT. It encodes CASSETDTGELFF.

The CDR3 reads CSVDRALHEQFF. The CDR3 bases are TGCAGCGTGGACAGGGCGCTCCATGAGCAGTTCTTC. V is TRBV29-1 and J is TRBJ2-1; 8 positions agree with TRBD1. Looked up from germline, CDR1 is SQVTM and CDR2 is ANQGSEA. This CDR3 comprises 12 residues. V lost 6 bases to trimming and J lost 8 bases; unmatched junction nucleotides: 6.

For the CDR3, the DNA is TGTGCCAGCAGCTTAGTATTAGGGGGCTCGGATTTCTTT. It specifies CASSLVLGGSDFF. The chain links TRBV7-2 to TRBJ1-1; 7 bases are shared with TRBD1. With V trimmed by 1 base and J by 13 bases, 9 bases remained unmatched. CDR3 length equals 13 residues. Germline CDR1 SGHTA, CDR2 FQGNSA.

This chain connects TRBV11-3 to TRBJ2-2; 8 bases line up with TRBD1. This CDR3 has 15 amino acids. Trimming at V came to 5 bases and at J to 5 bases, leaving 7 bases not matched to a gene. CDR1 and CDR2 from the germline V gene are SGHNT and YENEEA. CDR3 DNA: TGTGCCAGCAGCCTCTCAGGGGGCGGAACCGGGGAGCTGTTTTTT. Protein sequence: CASSLSGGGTGELFF.

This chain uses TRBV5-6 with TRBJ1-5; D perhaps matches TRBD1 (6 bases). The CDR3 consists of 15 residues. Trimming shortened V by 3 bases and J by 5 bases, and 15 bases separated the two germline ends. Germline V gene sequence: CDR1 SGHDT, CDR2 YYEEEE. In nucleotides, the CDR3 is TGTGCCAGCAGCTGGGGGTGGGACAATGATCAGCCCCAGCATTTT. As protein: CASSWGWDNDQPQHF.

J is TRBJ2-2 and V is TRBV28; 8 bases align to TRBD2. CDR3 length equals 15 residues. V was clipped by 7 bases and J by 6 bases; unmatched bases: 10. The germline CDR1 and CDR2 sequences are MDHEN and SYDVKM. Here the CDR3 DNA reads TGTGCCAGCATCCCAAGCGGGAGTAGGGCCGGGGAGCTGTTTTTT. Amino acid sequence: CASIPSGSRAGELFF.

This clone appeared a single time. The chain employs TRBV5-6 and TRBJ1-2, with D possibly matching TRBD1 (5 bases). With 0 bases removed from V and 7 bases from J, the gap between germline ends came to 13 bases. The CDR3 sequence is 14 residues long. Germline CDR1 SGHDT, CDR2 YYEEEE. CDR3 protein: CASSLAGGPGGYTF. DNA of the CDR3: TGTGCCAGCAGCTTGGCCGGGGGACCAGGTGGCTACACCTTC.

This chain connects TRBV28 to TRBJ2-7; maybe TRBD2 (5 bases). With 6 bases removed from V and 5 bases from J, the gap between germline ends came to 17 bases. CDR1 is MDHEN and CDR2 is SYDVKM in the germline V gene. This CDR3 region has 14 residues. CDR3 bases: TGTGCCAGCAGCCTTGTTAGGGAGAACGACGAGCAGTACTTC. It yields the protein CASSLVRENDEQYF.

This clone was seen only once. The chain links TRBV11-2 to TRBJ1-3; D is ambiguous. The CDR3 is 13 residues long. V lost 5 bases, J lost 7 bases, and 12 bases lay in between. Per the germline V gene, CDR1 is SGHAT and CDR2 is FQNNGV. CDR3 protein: CASSQPLQNTIYF. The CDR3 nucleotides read TGTGCCAGCAGCCAACCTTTACAGAACACCATATATTTT.

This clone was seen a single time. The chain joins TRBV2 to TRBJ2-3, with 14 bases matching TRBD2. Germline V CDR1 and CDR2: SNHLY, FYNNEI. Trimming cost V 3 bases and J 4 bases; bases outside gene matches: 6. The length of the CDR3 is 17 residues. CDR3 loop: CASSDSGLAGVSDTQYF. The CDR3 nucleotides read TGTGCCAGCAGTGACTCGGGACTAGCGGGAGTCTCAGATACGCAGTATTTT. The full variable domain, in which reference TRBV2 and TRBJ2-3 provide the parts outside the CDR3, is EPEVTQTPSHQVTQMGQEVILRCVPISNHLYFYWYRQILGQKVEFLVSFYNNEISEKSEIFDDQFSVERPDGSNFTLKIRSTKLEDSAMYFCASSDSGLAGVSDTQYFGPGTRLTVL.